These T cell receptor beta chains were read from a single sample in a study of cytomegalovirus exposure and HLA in healthy donors. Method: immunoSEQ multiplex PCR; TCRdb's copy keeps in-frame clones and lacks some. Of approximately 76,000 clones listed, roughly 95% are singletons. Sequencing used PBMCs. These receptors were taken from a woman between 18 and 29 years old in good health and CMV-seropositive. CDR3s include the opening cysteine and the closing phenylalanine or tryptophan. The order of the fields is clone size, J gene, V gene, D gene, CDR3 DNA, CDR3 protein. The D gene is left open where the match is weak. Not all rows give a size; the values are once, few, many and, for expanded clones, a class.

NA | TRBJ2-3 | TRBV6-1 | TRBD2 | TGTGCCAGCAGACATACGGGAGGGGAGGATACGCAGTATTTT | CASRHTGGEDTQYF
NA | TRBJ1-2 | TRBV9 | TRBD1 | TGTGCCAGCAGCGCCTTAAAGGGGGCGCCAAATGGCTACACCTTC | CASSALKGAPNGYTF
NA | TRBJ2-1 | TRBV9 | TRBD2 | TGTGCCAGCAGCGTAGGCGGGGGGGCCGATGAGCAGTTCTTC | CASSVGGGADEQFF
NA | TRBJ2-1 | TRBV27 | TRBD1 | TGTGCCAGCAGTTTAAGGCCAACGGGACAGGGCCCCTCTGAGCAGTTCTTC | CASSLRPTGQGPSEQFF
NA | TRBJ2-7 | TRBV5-4 | NA | TGTGCCAGCAGCTATCAGGACAGACCCTACGACGAGCAGTACTTC | CASSYQDRPYDEQYF
NA | TRBJ1-1 | TRBV29-1 | TRBD1 | TGCAGCGCTGTGACAGGGAAGAACACTGAAGCTTTCTTT | CSAVTGKNTEAFF
NA | TRBJ2-1 | TRBV10-3 | TRBD1 | TGTGCCATCAGCCGGGACAGGGGAAATGAGCAGTTCTTC | CAISRDRGNEQFF
few | TRBJ2-1 | TRBV2 | NA | TGTGCCAGCACAACCTACAATGAGCAGTTCTTC | CASTTYNEQFF
once | TRBJ2-7 | TRBV29-1 | NA | TGCAGCGCCTTGACAGGCTACGAGCAGTACTTC | CSALTGYEQYF
NA | TRBJ2-3 | TRBV5-4 | TRBD2 | TGTGCCAGCAGCTTGTTGGGTCCAGCGGGACGAACAGATACGCAGTATTTT | CASSLLGPAGRTDTQYF
NA | TRBJ1-2 | TRBV11-2 | TRBD1 | TGTGCCAGCAGCCCCGGGACAGAATACTATGGCTACACCTTC | CASSPGTEYYGYTF
NA | TRBJ2-5 | TRBV9 | TRBD2 | TGTGCCAGCAGCTACAGCGGGGGTCCTATGGAGACCCAGTACTTC | CASSYSGGPMETQYF
once | TRBJ2-2 | TRBV4-2 | NA | TGTGCCAGCAGCCAAGATTATCGGACCGGGGAGCTGTTTTTT | CASSQDYRTGELFF
NA | TRBJ2-7 | TRBV28 | NA | TGTGCCAGCAGTGGATTATGGGGGACAAGCTCCTACGAGCAGTACTTC | CASSGLWGTSSYEQYF
NA | TRBJ2-7 | TRBV2 | TRBD1 | TGTGCCAGCAATCCGGGACAGGGTTTTTTCGAGCAGTACTTC | CASNPGQGFFEQYF
NA | TRBJ1-4 | TRBV5-1 | NA | TGCGCCAGCAGCTTGGGCCGCGGCACCGGAGGGGAAAAACTGTTTTTT | CASSLGRGTGGEKLFF
NA | TRBJ2-5 | TRBV2 | NA | TGTGCCAGCAGTGCGTTGGGGGGAGCGGAGACCCAGTACTTC | CASSALGGAETQYF
NA | TRBJ2-3 | TRBV7-9 | TRBD2 | TGTGCCAGCAGCCCTGGGACTAGGGGCACAGATACGCAGTATTTT | CASSPGTRGTDTQYF
NA | TRBJ1-4 | TRBV18 | TRBD1 | TGTGCCAGCTCGGTGACAGGGAACGAAAAACTGTTTTTT | CASSVTGNEKLFF
NA | TRBJ2-5 | TRBV28 | TRBD1 | TGTGCCAGCAGGCCGGGACAGGTGTCCCGGGAGACCCAGTACTTC | CASRPGQVSRETQYF
NA | TRBJ1-1 | TRBV11-3 | TRBD1 | TGTGCCAGCAGCCATGCGACAGGGTTGAACACTGAAGCTTTCTTT | CASSHATGLNTEAFF
NA | TRBJ1-1 | TRBV6-5 | NA | TGTGCCAGCAGTCCCTCGACAGCTGGGAACACTGAAGCTTTCTTT | CASSPSTAGNTEAFF
NA | TRBJ2-7 | TRBV7-2 | TRBD2 | TGTGCCAGCAGCCCCAACAGCGGGAGCACCTACGAGCAGTACTTC | CASSPNSGSTYEQYF
NA | TRBJ1-1 | TRBV7-2 | NA | TGTGCCAGCAGCTTAGAACGGGGGAGGGGGGGAGACACTGAAGCTTTCTTT | CASSLERGRGGDTEAFF
NA | TRBJ2-5 | TRBV5-6 | TRBD2 | TGTGCCAGCAGCTTTTGGGGCGGGGTAGCGGGGGCGGAGACCCAGTACTTC | CASSFWGGVAGAETQYF
NA | TRBJ2-2 | TRBV7-9 | NA | TGTGCCAGCAGCTTAGATAGTCCCCCCGGGGAGCTGTTTTTT | CASSLDSPPGELFF
NA | TRBJ1-1 | TRBV19 | NA | TGTGCCAGTAGTATGGGGGGATTCTACACTGAAGCTTTCTTT | CASSMGGFYTEAFF
NA | TRBJ2-7 | TRBV5-4 | NA | TGTGCCAGCAGCGTTCAGGGCTACGAGCAGTACTTC | CASSVQGYEQYF
once | TRBJ1-2 | TRBV19 | NA | TGTGCCAGTCCCCTCTATGGCTACACCTTC | CASPLYGYTF
NA | TRBJ2-7 | TRBV11-3 | TRBD2 | TGTGCCAGCAGCCGGCCGGGAGGGCAGGACTACGAGCAGTACTTC | CASSRPGGQDYEQYF